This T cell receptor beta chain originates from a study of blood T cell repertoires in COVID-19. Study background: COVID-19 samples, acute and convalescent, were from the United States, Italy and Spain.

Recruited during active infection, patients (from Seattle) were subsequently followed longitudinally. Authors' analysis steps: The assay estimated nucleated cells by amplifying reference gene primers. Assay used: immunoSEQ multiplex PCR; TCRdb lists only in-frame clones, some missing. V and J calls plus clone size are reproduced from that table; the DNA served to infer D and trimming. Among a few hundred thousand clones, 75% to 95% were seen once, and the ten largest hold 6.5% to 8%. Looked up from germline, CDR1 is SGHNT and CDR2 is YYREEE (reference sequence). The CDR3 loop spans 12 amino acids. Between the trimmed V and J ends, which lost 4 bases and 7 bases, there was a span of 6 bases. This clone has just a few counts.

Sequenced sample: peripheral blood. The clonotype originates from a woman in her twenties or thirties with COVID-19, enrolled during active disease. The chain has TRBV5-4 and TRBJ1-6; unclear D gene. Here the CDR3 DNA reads TGTGCCAGCAGCCCCCAGAATTCACCCCTCCACTTT. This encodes CASSPQNSPLHF.